The entry below gives a single T cell receptor beta chain sequence along with its context. No antigen is known for it. No much larger clone is present one base from it, and per-base qualities are unavailable. Each collaborating institution followed its own protocols to collect whole blood in K2EDTA tubes. For TCRbeta analysis, collaborators shipped samples as frozen whole blood, isolated PBMCs, or DNA extracted from either of those sample types. TCRbeta CDR3 regions were amplified from genomic DNA by means of the immunoSEQ Assay, a bias-controlled multiplex PCR. The original pipeline was this. The number of nucleated cells in each sample was estimated by amplification of reference gene primers within the assay. To quantify the absolute abundance of each unique TCRbeta CDR3 rearrangement, sequence reads were collapsed and filtered. For each sample, productive Simpson clonality was calculated as the square root of Simpson's diversity index over productive rearrangements. In TCRdb, the immuneACCESS table is reduced to in-frame sequences with V and J assigned. These tables do not hold every clone; where another copy was compared, an unresolved V gene accounts for under half, and the others remain unexplained. V and J calls and clone size are given by that table; D and trimming were obtained from the DNA. The sample contains about 71,000 clones, around nine tenths of them found a single time. In total, the top ten clones hold around 0.77% of the sample.

The data were obtained in a study of blood T cell repertoires in COVID-19 (TCRdb year 2020). About the study as a whole: Samples covering the acute and convalescent phases of COVID-19 were provided by collaborators in the United States, Italy and Spain. The prospective study material was composed of cDNA or gDNA derived from T cells, B-cell-depleted T cells, or PBMCs. The dataset comprised deeply sampled blood TCRbeta repertoires from subjects exposed to, actively infected with, or recovered from COVID-19. The repertoires were released in a freely available public database meant as a resource for research on the immune response to SARS-CoV-2. The samples were drawn from the first 160 participants of the ongoing ImmuneRACE study and from 1,254 subjects provided by 6 global collaborators. Sample metadata almost always included a de-identified subject ID, COVID-19 status, age in years and sex. Where HLA class I and class II types were available, the types were taken from metadata supplied by the sample provider, not from assay-based typing. Study-wide findings and limitations: The amount of clinical and demographic metadata varied by source and participant and was provided uncurated.

According to the germline V gene (reference sequence), CDR1 reads SGHNT and CDR2 reads YYREEE. The CDR3 runs 16 residues from the cysteine to the phenylalanine. The sequence is cut down to CDR3 DNA, 48 bases in frame from base 1. Trimmed from V: 0 bases; trimmed from J: 7 bases; junction bases lacking a gene match: 8. The chain joins TRBV5-4 to TRBJ2-2; 8 central bases correspond to TRBD2. The specimen sequenced was peripheral blood. The clonotype originates from a woman of 80 years or more with acute or convalescent COVID-19. The sequenced DNA is TGTGCCAGCAGCTTGGGCGGGACTAGAGCCAGCGGGGAGCTGTTTTTT. Translated, it gives CASSLGGTRASGELFF.